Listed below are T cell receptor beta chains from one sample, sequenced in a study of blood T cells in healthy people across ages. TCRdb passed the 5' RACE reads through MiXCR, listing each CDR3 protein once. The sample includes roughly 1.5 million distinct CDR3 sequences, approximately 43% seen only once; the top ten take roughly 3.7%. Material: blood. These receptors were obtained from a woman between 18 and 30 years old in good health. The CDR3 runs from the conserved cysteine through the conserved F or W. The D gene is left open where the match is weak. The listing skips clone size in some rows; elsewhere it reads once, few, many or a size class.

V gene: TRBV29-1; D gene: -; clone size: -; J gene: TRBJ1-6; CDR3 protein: CSVAVQDGLGLHF; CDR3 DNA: TGCAGCGTTGCGGTTCAGGACGGGCTTGGACTCCACTTT
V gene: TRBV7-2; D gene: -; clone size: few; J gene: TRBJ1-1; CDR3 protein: CASSLAHLNTEAFF; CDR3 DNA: TGTGCCAGCAGCTTAGCACATCTGAACACTGAAGCTTTCTTT
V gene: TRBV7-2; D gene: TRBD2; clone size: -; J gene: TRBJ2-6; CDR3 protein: CASSLAGDYGANVLTF; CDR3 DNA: TGTGCCAGCAGCTTAGCGGGGGACTATGGGGCCAACGTCCTGACTTTC
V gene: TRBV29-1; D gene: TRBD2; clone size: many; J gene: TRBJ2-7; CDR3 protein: CSGTSGDSYEQYF; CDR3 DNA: TGCAGCGGCACTAGCGGGGACTCCTACGAGCAGTACTTC
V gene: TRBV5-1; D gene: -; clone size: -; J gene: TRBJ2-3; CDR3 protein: CASSLTAVAASTDTQYF; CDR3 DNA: TGCGCCAGCAGCTTGACGGCGGTAGCGGCCAGCACAGATACGCAGTATTTT
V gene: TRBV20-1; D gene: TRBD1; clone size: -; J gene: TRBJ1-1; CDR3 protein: CSARQGDRTEAFF; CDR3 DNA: TGCAGTGCTAGACAGGGGGATCGGACTGAAGCTTTCTTT
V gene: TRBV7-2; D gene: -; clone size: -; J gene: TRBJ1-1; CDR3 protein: CASSLSGRDTEAFF; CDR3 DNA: TGTGCCAGCAGCTTATCAGGGCGAGACACTGAAGCTTTCTTT
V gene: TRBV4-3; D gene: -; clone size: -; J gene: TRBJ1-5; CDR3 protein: CASSQDATEGLNQPQHF; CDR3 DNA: TGCGCCAGCAGCCAAGATGCGACCGAGGGACTCAATCAGCCCCAGCATTTT
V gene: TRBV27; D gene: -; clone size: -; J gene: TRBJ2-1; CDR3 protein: CASSFTPIMYNEQFF; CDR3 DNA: TGTGCCAGCAGTTTTACCCCGATTATGTACAATGAGCAGTTCTTC
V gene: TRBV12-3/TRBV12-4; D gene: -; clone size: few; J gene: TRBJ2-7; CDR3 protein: CASSVQVTYEQYF; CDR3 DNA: TGTGCCAGCAGTGTTCAGGTAACCTACGAGCAGTACTTC
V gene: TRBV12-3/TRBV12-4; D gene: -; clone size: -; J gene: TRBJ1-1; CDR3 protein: CASSDLSEAFF; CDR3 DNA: TGTGCCAGCAGTGACCTTTCTGAAGCTTTCTTT
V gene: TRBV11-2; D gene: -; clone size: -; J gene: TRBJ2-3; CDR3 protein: CASSRRGPQGDTQYF; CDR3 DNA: TGTGCCAGCAGCAGAAGGGGACCACAGGGAGATACGCAGTATTTT
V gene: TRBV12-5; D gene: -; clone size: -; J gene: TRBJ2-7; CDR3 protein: CASLLTYEQYF; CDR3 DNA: TGTGCTAGCCTCCTGACCTACGAGCAGTACTTC
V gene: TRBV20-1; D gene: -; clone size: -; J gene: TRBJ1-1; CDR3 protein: CSARDLASRNTEAFF; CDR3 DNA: TGCAGTGCTAGAGATCTCGCCTCCAGGAACACTGAAGCTTTCTTT
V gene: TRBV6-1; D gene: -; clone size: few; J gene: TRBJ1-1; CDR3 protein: CASSPLAGPDGNTEAFF; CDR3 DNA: TGTGCCAGCAGTCCTCTAGCCGGGCCCGATGGAAACACTGAAGCTTTCTTT
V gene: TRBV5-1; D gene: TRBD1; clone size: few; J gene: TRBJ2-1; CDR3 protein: CASSDRTGSDEQFF; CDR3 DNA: TGCGCCAGCAGCGATCGGACAGGGTCGGATGAGCAGTTCTTC
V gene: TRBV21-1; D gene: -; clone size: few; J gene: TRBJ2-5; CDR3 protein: CASSKRTEKETQYF; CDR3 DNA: TGTGCCAGCAGCAAAAGGACAGAAAAAGAGACCCAGTACTTC
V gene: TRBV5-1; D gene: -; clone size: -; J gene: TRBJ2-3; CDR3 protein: CASSLVRKTDTQYF; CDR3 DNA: TGCGCCAGCAGCTTGGTCAGAAAAACAGATACGCAGTATTTT
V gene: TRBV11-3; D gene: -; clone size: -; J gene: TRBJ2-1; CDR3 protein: CASSFNGPQFF; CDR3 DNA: TGTGCCAGCAGCTTTAACGGGCCACAGTTCTTC
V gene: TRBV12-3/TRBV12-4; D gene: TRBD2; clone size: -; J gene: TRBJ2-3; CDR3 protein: CASSLSSGGASTDTQYF; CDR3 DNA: TGTGCCAGCAGTTTGTCTAGCGGGGGGGCCTCCACAGATACGCAGTATTTT
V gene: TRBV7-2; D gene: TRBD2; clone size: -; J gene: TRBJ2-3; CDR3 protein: CASRRAGGDTQYF; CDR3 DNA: TGTGCCAGCCGGCGAGCGGGGGGTGATACGCAGTATTTT
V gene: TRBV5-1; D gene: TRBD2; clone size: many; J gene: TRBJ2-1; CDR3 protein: CASSITSGSYNEQFF; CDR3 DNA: TGCGCCAGCAGCATAACTAGCGGGAGTTACAATGAGCAGTTCTTC
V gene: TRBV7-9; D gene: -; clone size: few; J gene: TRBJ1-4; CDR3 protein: CASSPHNEKLFF; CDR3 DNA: TGTGCCAGCAGCCCTCACAACGAAAAACTGTTTTTT
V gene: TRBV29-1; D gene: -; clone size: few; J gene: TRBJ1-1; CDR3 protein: CSVLNTEAFF; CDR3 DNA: TGCAGCGTCTTAAACACTGAAGCTTTCTTT
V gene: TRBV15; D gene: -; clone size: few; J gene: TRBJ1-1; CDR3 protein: CATSRDTMNTEAFF; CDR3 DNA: TGTGCCACCAGCAGAGACACAATGAACACTGAAGCTTTCTTT
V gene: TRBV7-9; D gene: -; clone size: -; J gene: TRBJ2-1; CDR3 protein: CASSLIQVGNEQFF; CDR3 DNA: TGTGCCAGCAGCTTAATACAAGTCGGCAATGAGCAGTTCTTC
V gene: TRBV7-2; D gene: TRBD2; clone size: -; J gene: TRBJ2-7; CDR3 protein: CASSLTRLAHYEQYF; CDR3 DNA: TGTGCCAGCAGCTTAACCCGACTAGCACACTACGAGCAGTACTTC
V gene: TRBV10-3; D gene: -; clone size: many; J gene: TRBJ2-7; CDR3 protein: CATRPTVYEQYF; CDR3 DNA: TGTGCCACACGACCGACTGTCTACGAGCAGTACTTC
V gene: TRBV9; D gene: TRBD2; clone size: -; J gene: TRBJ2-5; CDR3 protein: CASSVTIEGGTETQYF; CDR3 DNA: TGTGCCAGCAGCGTAACGATCGAGGGAGGGACAGAGACCCAGTACTTC
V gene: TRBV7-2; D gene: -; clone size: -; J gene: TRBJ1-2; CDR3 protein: CASSLRAGVDYGYTF; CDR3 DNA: TGTGCCAGCAGCTTACGGGCAGGGGTCGACTATGGCTACACCTTC
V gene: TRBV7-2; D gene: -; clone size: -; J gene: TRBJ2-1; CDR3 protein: CASSANLGYSYNEQFF; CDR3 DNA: TGTGCCAGCAGCGCAAACTTGGGATATTCCTACAATGAGCAGTTCTTC